The rows below give T cell receptor beta chains drawn from one sample of a study of blood T cell repertoires in COVID-19. Sequencing was performed with immunoSEQ multiplex PCR; in TCRdb, only in-frame clones are kept and a portion is missing. The sample shows under 85,000 clones, around 86% of them seen only once. Sequenced: peripheral blood. The origin of the receptors is a human donor in a cohort sampled during active COVID-19. The CDR3 runs from the conserved cysteine through the conserved F or W. Each record gives: J gene, V gene, D gene, clone size, CDR3 DNA, CDR3 protein. A D gene is named only where the DNA matches it firmly. The size of a clone is reported for some rows only, either as once, few or many, or as a class for expanded clones.

J gene: TRBJ2-1
V gene: TRBV7-8
D gene: TRBD2
clone size: .
CDR3 DNA: TGTGCCAGCAGCAAACGGACCGGGACTAACTACAATGAGCAGTTCTTC
CDR3 protein: CASSKRTGTNYNEQFF

J gene: TRBJ1-1
V gene: TRBV19
D gene: .
clone size: .
CDR3 DNA: TGTGCCAGTAGTATGGGCAGGGCCACGGGTAATGAAGCTTTCTTT
CDR3 protein: CASSMGRATGNEAFF

J gene: TRBJ1-1
V gene: TRBV5-1
D gene: .
clone size: .
CDR3 DNA: TGCGCCAGCAGCTTGGGGGTGCCAGGCAATATGAACACTGAAGCTTTCTTT
CDR3 protein: CASSLGVPGNMNTEAFF

J gene: TRBJ2-3
V gene: TRBV6-5
D gene: TRBD2
clone size: .
CDR3 DNA: TGTGCCAGCACCCACGGGGGGGGCACAGATACGCAGTATTTT
CDR3 protein: CASTHGGGTDTQYF

J gene: TRBJ1-4
V gene: TRBV5-1
D gene: .
clone size: once
CDR3 DNA: TGCGCCAGCAGCTTGCAGCGGGATGGGGGTGAAAAACTGTTTTTT
CDR3 protein: CASSLQRDGGEKLFF

J gene: TRBJ1-4
V gene: TRBV3-1/TRBV3-2
D gene: .
clone size: once
CDR3 DNA: TGTGCCAGCAGCCAAGGGCCCGGGCGGGTTGAAAAACTGTTTTTT
CDR3 protein: CASSQGPGRVEKLFF

J gene: TRBJ1-6
V gene: TRBV27
D gene: .
clone size: .
CDR3 DNA: TGTGCCAGCACCCCAGTCGGACTGAATAATTCACCCCTCCACTTT
CDR3 protein: CASTPVGLNNSPLHF

J gene: TRBJ2-7
V gene: TRBV9
D gene: .
clone size: .
CDR3 DNA: TGTGCCAGCAGCCCACAACGGACAGATTCCTACGAGCAGTACTTC
CDR3 protein: CASSPQRTDSYEQYF

J gene: TRBJ2-3
V gene: TRBV6-4
D gene: TRBD1
clone size: .
CDR3 DNA: TGTGCCAGGAGTGAGGGGGCTGGCCTGCGTGGAGATACGCAGTATTTT
CDR3 protein: CARSEGAGLRGDTQYF

J gene: TRBJ1-2
V gene: TRBV28
D gene: TRBD1
clone size: .
CDR3 DNA: TGTGCCAGCAGACTACTCGGACAGGGTGATGGCTACACCTTC
CDR3 protein: CASRLLGQGDGYTF

J gene: TRBJ2-2
V gene: TRBV19
D gene: TRBD1
clone size: few
CDR3 DNA: TGTGCCAGTAGTACGACAGGGTCGAAAACCGGGGAGCTGTTTTTT
CDR3 protein: CASSTTGSKTGELFF

J gene: TRBJ1-4
V gene: TRBV10-3
D gene: TRBD1
clone size: .
CDR3 DNA: TGTGCCATCAGTGAGGCGGCAGGGGGTCTCTTTAATGAAAAACTGTTTTTT
CDR3 protein: CAISEAAGGLFNEKLFF

J gene: TRBJ2-2
V gene: TRBV5-1
D gene: .
clone size: .
CDR3 DNA: TGCGCCAGCAGCTTGAAGCGGACTCACGATTTGAACACCGGGGAGCTGTTTTTT
CDR3 protein: CASSLKRTHDLNTGELFF

J gene: TRBJ2-5
V gene: TRBV5-4
D gene: TRBD1
clone size: .
CDR3 DNA: TGTGCCAGCAGCTTCGGACAGGCAACTCAAGAGACCCAGTACTTC
CDR3 protein: CASSFGQATQETQYF

J gene: TRBJ2-7
V gene: TRBV7-2
D gene: .
clone size: .
CDR3 DNA: TGTGCCAGCAGCTCTGAAACACCCTACGAGCAGTACTTC
CDR3 protein: CASSSETPYEQYF

J gene: TRBJ2-5
V gene: TRBV27
D gene: .
clone size: .
CDR3 DNA: TGTGCCAGCAGTTCCACGGACCAAGAGACCCAGTACTTC
CDR3 protein: CASSSTDQETQYF

J gene: TRBJ2-2
V gene: TRBV7-8
D gene: .
clone size: .
CDR3 DNA: TGTGCCGGAGTGAGACAGGTGGCAGGAACCGGGGAGCTGTTTTTT
CDR3 protein: CAGVRQVAGTGELFF

J gene: TRBJ2-5
V gene: TRBV11-3
D gene: TRBD2
clone size: .
CDR3 DNA: TGTGCCAGCAGCCAAAGAAGGAGCTTAGCGGGGGGGCCAGAGACCCAGTACTTC
CDR3 protein: CASSQRRSLAGGPETQYF

J gene: TRBJ2-7
V gene: TRBV19
D gene: .
clone size: few
CDR3 DNA: TGTGCCAGTTCAAGGGGCGAGATGTACGAGCAGTACTTC
CDR3 protein: CASSRGEMYEQYF

J gene: TRBJ2-5
V gene: TRBV5-1
D gene: TRBD2
clone size: .
CDR3 DNA: TGCGCCAGCGGGCAAGCGGGGGTTGGGGAGACCCAGTACTTC
CDR3 protein: CASGQAGVGETQYF

J gene: TRBJ1-6
V gene: TRBV2
D gene: .
clone size: .
CDR3 DNA: TGTGCCAGCAGTGAAGCGCTTCGGGGGAGCCACCCCTTCTCACCCCTCCACTTT
CDR3 protein: CASSEALRGSHPFSPLHF

J gene: TRBJ1-6
V gene: TRBV28
D gene: .
clone size: .
CDR3 DNA: TGTGCCAGCACCTCCCCCGAGGCCTATAATTCACCCCTCCACTTT
CDR3 protein: CASTSPEAYNSPLHF

J gene: TRBJ1-2
V gene: TRBV6-5
D gene: .
clone size: .
CDR3 DNA: TGTGCCAGCAGCGGGCGGGGAGGGAATGGCTACACCTTC
CDR3 protein: CASSGRGGNGYTF

J gene: TRBJ1-5
V gene: TRBV28
D gene: TRBD1
clone size: once
CDR3 DNA: TGTGCCAGCAGTTTAAACTCCCTCGCAGGGGGCAGCAATCAGCCCCAGCATTTT
CDR3 protein: CASSLNSLAGGSNQPQHF